This T cell receptor beta chain was sequenced during a study of beta chain features in type 1 diabetes. Notes on this clone: What it binds is unknown.

A heparinised blood draw that averaged approximately 110 mL was obtained once from each donor. Expressed TCRB transcripts were sequenced because the isolated RNA had all been reverse transcribed beforehand. Here immunoSEQ multiplex PCR was the method, and the copy in TCRdb shows in-frame clones only, minus some. Of approximately 250,000 clones listed, over 12% are singletons. CDR1 and CDR2 (germline): SEHNR, FQNEAQ (reference sequence). V shed 1 base and J 5 bases; nucleotides not matched to a gene: 9. The CDR3 spans 16 residues. Study outcomes and limitations: Any PCR bias toward short templates would affect both groups alike. Patients with type 1 diabetes showed fewer VDJ junction insertions and more deletions.

Sequencing was performed on naive CD4+ T cells from blood. The receptor comes from a woman between 40 and 50 years old in good health. The chain links TRBV7-9 to TRBJ1-2, with 8 bases matching TRBD1. The CDR3, as DNA: TGTGCCAGCAGCTTAGATCCCGGACAGGGTAGATATGGCTACACCTTC. Its translation: CASSLDPGQGRYGYTF.